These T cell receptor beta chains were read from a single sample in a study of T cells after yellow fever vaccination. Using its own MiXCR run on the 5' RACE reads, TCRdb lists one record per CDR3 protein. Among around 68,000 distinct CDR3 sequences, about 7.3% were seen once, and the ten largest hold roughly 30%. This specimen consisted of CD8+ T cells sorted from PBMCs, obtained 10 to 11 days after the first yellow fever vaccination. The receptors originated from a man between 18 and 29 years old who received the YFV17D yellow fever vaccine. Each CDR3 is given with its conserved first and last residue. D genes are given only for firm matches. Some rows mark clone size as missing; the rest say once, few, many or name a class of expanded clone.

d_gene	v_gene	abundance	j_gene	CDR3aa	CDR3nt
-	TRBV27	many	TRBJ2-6	CASSIASYSGANVLTF	TGTGCCAGCAGTATAGCAAGCTACTCTGGGGCCAACGTCCTGACTTTC
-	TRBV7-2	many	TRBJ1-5	CASSITVPNSNQPQHF	TGTGCCAGCAGTATAACAGTACCTAATAGCAATCAGCCCCAGCATTTT
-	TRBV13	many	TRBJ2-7	CASSPRGGAFEGDEQYF	TGTGCCAGCAGCCCTAGGGGAGGCGCGTTTGAGGGGGACGAGCAGTACTTC
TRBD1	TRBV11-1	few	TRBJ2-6	CASSSWDRGSGANVLTF	TGTGCCAGCAGCTCCTGGGACAGGGGGTCTGGGGCCAACGTCCTGACTTTC
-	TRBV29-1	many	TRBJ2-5	CSVEGYRETQYF	TGCAGCGTTGAGGGGTACCGAGAGACCCAGTACTTC
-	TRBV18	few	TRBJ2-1	CASSPGGGADYNEQFF	TGTGCCAGCTCACCGGGAGGGGGGGCCGACTACAATGAGCAGTTCTTC
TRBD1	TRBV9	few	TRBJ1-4	CASSEEDRAGDEKLFF	TGTGCCAGCAGCGAGGAGGACAGGGCGGGGGATGAAAAACTGTTTTTT
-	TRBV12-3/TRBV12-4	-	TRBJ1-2	CASSPGPGVYGYTF	TGTGCCAGCAGCCCTGGACCGGGCGTCTATGGCTACACCTTC
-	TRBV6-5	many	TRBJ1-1	CASSYLGGGGTEAFF	TGTGCCAGCAGTTATCTGGGGGGAGGAGGCACTGAAGCTTTCTTT
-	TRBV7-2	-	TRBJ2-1	CASSLGRVGYNEQFF	TGTGCCAGCAGCTTAGGCAGGGTGGGCTACAATGAGCAGTTCTTC
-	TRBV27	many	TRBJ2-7	CASSLSSGSLSYEQYF	TGTGCCAGCAGTTTATCGTCAGGGTCCCTTTCCTACGAGCAGTACTTC
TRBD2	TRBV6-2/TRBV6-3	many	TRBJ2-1	CASSLSGLYYNEQFF	TGTGCCAGCAGTCTTAGCGGGCTATACTACAATGAGCAGTTCTTC
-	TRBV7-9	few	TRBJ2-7	CASSFPAGAYEQYF	TGTGCCAGCAGCTTTCCTGCGGGGGCATACGAGCAGTACTTC
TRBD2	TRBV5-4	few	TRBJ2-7	CASSSGGQLYEQYF	TGTGCCAGCAGCTCGGGGGGGCAGCTCTACGAGCAGTACTTC
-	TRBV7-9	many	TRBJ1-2	CASSQTRVNYGYTF	TGTGCCAGCAGCCAGACCAGGGTGAACTATGGCTACACCTTC
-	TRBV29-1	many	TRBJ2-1	CSVERGTAIYNEQFF	TGCAGCGTGGAACGGGGCACCGCCATATACAATGAGCAGTTCTTC
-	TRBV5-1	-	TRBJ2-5	CASSYTWPRGWETQYF	TGCGCCAGCAGCTATACTTGGCCCCGGGGATGGGAGACCCAGTACTTC
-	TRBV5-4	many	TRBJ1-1	CASSALGTEAFF	TGTGCCAGCAGCGCCCTTGGCACTGAAGCTTTCTTT
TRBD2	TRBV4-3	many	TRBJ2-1	CASSQEVAGGYNEQFF	TGCGCCAGCAGCCAAGAGGTAGCGGGGGGTTACAATGAGCAGTTCTTC
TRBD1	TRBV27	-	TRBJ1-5	CASSSLGQGQPQHF	TGTGCCAGCAGTTCCCTGGGACAGGGCCAGCCCCAGCATTTT
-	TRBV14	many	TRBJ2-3	CASSQLSRLADTQYF	TGTGCCAGCAGCCAACTGTCCCGACTAGCAGATACGCAGTATTTT
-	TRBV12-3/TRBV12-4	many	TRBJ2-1	CASSLAFPSSYNEQFF	TGTGCCAGCAGTTTAGCGTTTCCTAGCTCCTACAATGAGCAGTTCTTC
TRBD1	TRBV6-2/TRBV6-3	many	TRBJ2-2	CASSLRRTGDTGELFF	TGTGCCAGCAGTTTGCGGCGGACAGGGGACACCGGGGAGCTGTTTTTT
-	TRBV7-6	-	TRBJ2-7	CASSSGQRYEQYF	TGTGCCAGCAGCTCCGGACAGCGCTACGAGCAGTACTTC
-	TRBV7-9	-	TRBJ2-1	CASSWEQAVYNEQFF	TGTGCCAGCAGCTGGGAGCAAGCGGTCTACAATGAGCAGTTCTTC
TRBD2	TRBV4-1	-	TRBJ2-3	CASLAPGGSTDTQYF	TGCGCCTCCCTGGCCCCGGGGGGGAGCACAGATACGCAGTATTTT
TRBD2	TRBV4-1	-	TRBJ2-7	CASSQLSLAGDEQYF	TGCGCCAGCAGCCAATTGTCGCTAGCGGGGGACGAGCAGTACTTC
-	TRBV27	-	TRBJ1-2	CASSALRTQDPINGYTF	TGTGCCAGCAGCGCCTTGAGGACCCAGGACCCCATTAATGGCTACACCTTC